The entry below describes one T cell receptor beta chain. No antigen is known for it. Donors counted as nominally healthy when sampled, yet unrecorded immune exposures were likely. These data are taken from a study of cytomegalovirus exposure and HLA in healthy donors. About the study: From HLA-typed donors, an early data release held roughly 80 million unique TCRs.

Broader study findings: Published work reported that the classifier diagnosed cytomegalovirus status with high specificity and sensitivity. Per a later analysis, HLA-associated TCR beta chains showed more clonal expansion than other, equally common TCR beta chains.

With 60 Vbeta and 13 Jbeta primers, the PCR was carried out. Clones were read by immunoSEQ multiplex PCR, and TCRdb kept only the in-frame ones, dropping some. The table records tens of thousands of clones, roughly 71% of them present only once. The TCR comes from a man in his forties or fifties in good health and CMV-seropositive. The sequenced material came from PBMCs.

The CDR3 sequence is CASSITGTSGHNEQFF. DNA of the CDR3: TGTGCCAGCAGCATCACCGGGACTAGCGGACACAATGAGCAGTTCTTC. The chain employs TRBV9 and TRBJ2-1, with 11 nucleotides matching TRBD2. CDR1 is SGDLS and CDR2 is YYNGEE in the germline V gene. Trimming took 4 bases from V and 5 from J; bases not matched to a gene: 8. This CDR3 is 16 amino acids long.